The next 28 T cell receptor beta chains were all read from a single sample in a study of blood T cell repertoires in COVID-19. TCRdb's table, derived via immunoSEQ multiplex PCR, lists solely in-frame clones and lacks some. Of 350,000 to 450,000 clones listed, 85% were seen once; the top ten hold roughly 3.6%. The sample taken for sequencing was peripheral blood. The receptors come from a woman aged 18-29 years with acute or convalescent COVID-19.

DNA of the CDR3: TGTGCCAGCAGTTCCGACAGGGTGGTGTACTTC. Translating gives CASSSDRVVYF. The V call is TRBV12-3 or TRBV12-4, the J call TRBJ2-7; 7 nucleotides align to TRBD1. CDR3 length: 11 amino acids. J gave up 12 bases and V 4 bases, and 6 bases lay outside the gene matches.

J is TRBJ1-1 and V is TRBV6-5; a possible D gene is TRBD1 (6 bases). CDR1 and CDR2 (germline): MNHEY, SVGAGI. CDR3 length: 11 amino acids. DNA of the CDR3: TGTGCTCTAGTATGGGGGGGCGAAGCTTTCTTT. Its protein product is CALVWGGEAFF.

The rearrangement joins TRBV5-1 to TRBJ1-3, with D perhaps matching TRBD1 (5 bases). Trimming took off 2 bases at V and 0 bases at J, with 12 bases between the two ends. Germline V lookup: CDR1 SGHRS, CDR2 YFSETQ. The length of the CDR3 is 16 residues. In DNA form, the CDR3 reads TGCGCCAGCAGCTTACCCGACAGCCACTCTGGAAACACCATATATTTT. It specifies CASSLPDSHSGNTIYF. Based on the CDR3 plus reference TRBV5-1 and TRBJ1-3, the full variable domain is KAGVTQTPRYLIKTRGQQVTLSCSPISGHRSVSWYQQTPGQGLQFLFEYFSETQRNKGNFPGRFSGRQFSNSRSEMNVSTLELGDSALYLCASSLPDSHSGNTIYFGEGSWLTVV.

The chain employs TRBV30 and TRBJ2-3; D ambiguous. The CDR3 covers 12 residues. Trimming took off 1 base at V and 4 bases at J, with 6 bases between the two ends. Germline V CDR1 and CDR2: GTSNPN, SVGIG (reference sequence). This CDR3 reads CAWSERPDTQYF. CDR3 nucleotide sequence: TGTGCCTGGAGTGAGAGGCCAGATACGCAGTATTTT.

V gene TRBV5-1 combines with J gene TRBJ2-3, with 10 bases matching TRBD2. Germline V gives CDR1 SGHRS, CDR2 YFSETQ. Losses at the gene ends were 7 bases for V and 0 bases for J; bases not matched to a gene: 5. This CDR3 region has 15 residues. CDR3: CASRGLAASTDTQYF. Written as DNA, the CDR3 is TGCGCCAGCCGCGGACTAGCGGCAAGCACAGATACGCAGTATTTT.

The V call is TRBV2, the J call TRBJ1-1; D unresolved. The ends were cut back, 6 bases at V and 0 bases at J, with 11 bases in the middle. The CDR3 has 14 amino acids. Germline V gene data show CDR1 as SNHLY and CDR2 as FYNNEI. DNA of the CDR3: TGTGCCAGCAGCCTAACGACTGTGAACACTGAAGCTTTCTTT. This codes for CASSLTTVNTEAFF.

The chain couples TRBV27 to TRBJ1-6, with 10 bases fitting TRBD1. The CDR3 has 14 amino acids. In germline, CDR1 is MNHEY, CDR2 SMNVEV (reference sequence). V lost 6 bases to trimming and J lost 6 bases; unmatched junction nucleotides: 2. CDR3 loop: CASSWTGGNSPLHF. CDR3 in DNA: TGTGCCAGCAGCTGGACAGGGGGTAATTCACCCCTCCACTTT.

The chain combines TRBV27 with TRBJ1-1; 7 nucleotides match TRBD1. This CDR3 has 17 residues. The V and J ends lost 1 base and 8 bases, in that order; junction bases with no gene match: 16. Per germline, CDR1 MNHEY and CDR2 SMNVEV (reference sequence). CDR3 nucleotides: TGTGCCAGCAGTTTATGGTATTACAGGGGACGTATTCCAGAAGCTTTCTTT. This translates into CASSLWYYRGRIPEAFF.

This chain links TRBV4-2 with TRBJ2-3; 9 bases are a match to TRBD2. Unmatched junction bases numbered 13, after V lost 1 base and J lost 5 bases. Germline CDR1 and CDR2: LGHNA and YNFKEQ. CDR3 length: 18 residues. In DNA form, the CDR3 reads TGTGCCAGCAGCCAAGTCGGGCGCGGGGGGGCATTCGGAGATACGCAGTATTTT. It encodes CASSQVGRGGAFGDTQYF.

V and J are TRBV28 and TRBJ1-5, with a weak D call TRBD1 (5 bases). V gave up 3 bases and J gave up 2 bases, with 11 bases separating them. The germline CDR1 and CDR2 sequences are MDHEN and SYDVKM. This CDR3 has 15 residues. The CDR3 region is CASSFGGSGNQPQHF. The CDR3 nucleotides are TGTGCCAGCAGTTTCGGGGGTTCCGGCAATCAGCCCCAGCATTTT. The full variable domain, with the rest looked up from reference TRBV28 and TRBJ1-5, is DVKVTQSSRYLVKRTGEKVFLECVQDMDHENMFWYRQDPGLGLRLIYFSYDVKMKEKGDIPEGYSVSREKKERFSLILESASTNQTSMYLCASSFGGSGNQPQHFGDGTRLSIL.

The chain uses TRBV6-5 and TRBJ2-7, with 7 bases fitting TRBD2. V shed 2 bases, J shed 5 bases, and the junction held 6 bases outside the gene matches. The CDR3 sequence is 14 residues long. Germline V gene lookup returns CDR1 MNHEY and CDR2 SVGAGI. The CDR3 reads CASSYVSAGDEQYF. The CDR3 DNA reads as TGTGCCAGCAGTTACGTTTCGGCGGGGGACGAGCAGTACTTC.

The CDR3 DNA reads as TGTGCCAGCAGTTACTCGCAGGTTTACACTGAAGCTTTCTTT. Amino acids: CASSYSQVYTEAFF. The rearrangement joins TRBV6-5 to TRBJ1-1; D ambiguous. Germline values: CDR1 MNHEY, CDR2 SVGAGI. Trimming cost V 0 bases and J 3 bases, with 8 bases left between them. The length of the CDR3 is 14 residues.

This rearrangement joins TRBV6-5 to TRBJ2-5, with a weak D call TRBD2 (5 bases). V lost 7 bases to trimming and J lost 2 bases, with 14 bases between them. The CDR3 loop spans 14 amino acids. The germline V gene encodes CDR1 MNHEY and CDR2 SVGAGI. The CDR3 sequence is CASTIRGSQETQYF. In DNA form, the CDR3 reads TGTGCCAGCACCATCCGGGGTAGTCAAGAGACCCAGTACTTC.

This chain connects TRBV30 to TRBJ1-2, with 7 bases lining up with TRBD1. V was clipped by 7 bases and J by 0 bases; unmatched bases: 8. The germline V gene encodes CDR1 GTSNPN and CDR2 SVGIG (reference sequence). This CDR3 has 14 residues. CDR3 nucleotide sequence: TGTGCCTTCCTAGGGGGCTCAGCTAACTATGGCTACACCTTC. Its translation: CAFLGGSANYGYTF.

The rearrangement links TRBV18 to TRBJ2-7; possibly TRBD1 for D (7 bases). The ends were cut back, 3 bases at V and 3 bases at J, with 18 bases in the middle. The CDR3 consists of 16 residues. Germline V gene data show CDR1 as KGHSH and CDR2 as LQKENI. DNA of the CDR3: TGTGCCAGCTCACCTCTCCCCCTGCGGGACAGCTACGAGCAGTACTTC. It is translated as CASSPLPLRDSYEQYF.

This chain links TRBV5-3 with TRBJ2-5; possibly TRBD1 for D (6 bases). TRBV5-3 is an ORF, and what it does is uncertain. Between the trimmed V and J ends, which lost 4 bases and 5 bases, there was a span of 24 bases. CDR3 size: 17 residues. The CDR3 nucleotides are TGTGCCAGAAGCGTCCCTCAGGGGCAGGGGTTGAAGGAGACCCAGTACTTC. It translates to CARSVPQGQGLKETQYF.

The rearrangement uses TRBV11-2 and TRBJ1-2, with 7 bases lining up with TRBD1. The CDR3 contains 13 residues. Trimming removed 5 bases from V and 8 bases from J; junction bases left unmatched: 8. Germline CDR1 is SGHAT and CDR2 is FQNNGV. CDR3 protein: CASSPGGSGGYTF. CDR3 DNA sequence: TGTGCCAGCAGCCCAGGGGGAAGCGGGGGCTACACCTTC.

This chain's CDR3 is CASSNRTGVYREQYF. The CDR3 coding sequence is TGTGCCAGTAGTAACCGGACAGGGGTTTATCGGGAGCAGTACTTC. This chain joins TRBV19 and TRBJ2-7; 9 positions agree with TRBD1. Germline CDR1 LNHDA, CDR2 SQIVND (reference sequence). The CDR3 totals 15 residues. V shed 4 bases, J shed 7 bases, and the junction held 11 bases outside the gene matches.

The rearrangement uses TRBV11-2 and TRBJ1-3; TRBD1 matches at 7 bases. Germline values: CDR1 SGHAT, CDR2 FQNNGV. This CDR3 region has 14 residues. Trimming cost V 7 bases and J 4 bases; bases outside gene matches: 7. CDR3 sequence (DNA): TGTGCCAGCACGTCGACAGGGTTCGGAAACACCATATATTTT. As protein: CASTSTGFGNTIYF.

This clone has a single count. This CDR3 reads CASSHGGRETGELFF. The CDR3 region has the DNA TGTGCCAGCAGCCACGGGGGGCGGGAGACCGGGGAGCTGTTTTTT. The J gene is TRBJ2-2, the V gene TRBV3-1 (or the pseudogene TRBV3-2); possibly TRBD2 for D (7 bases). Germline V CDR1 and CDR2: LGHDT, YNNKEL (reference sequence). Trimming took off 3 bases at V and 5 bases at J, with 13 bases between the two ends. The CDR3 totals 15 residues.

This clone was seen only once. This chain uses TRBV12-3 or TRBV12-4 with TRBJ1-2, with D perhaps TRBD1 (5 bases). V lost 7 bases and J 5 bases, leaving 14 bases between the germline ends. The CDR3 runs to 13 residues. The CDR3 region is CASILGGGYGYTF. The CDR3 nucleotides read TGTGCCAGCATCCTGGGGGGGGGTTATGGCTACACCTTC.

With respect to this clone: The sample contains more than one DNA sequence encoding this CDR3. The chain is built from TRBV19 and TRBJ1-1; perhaps TRBD1 as D (5 bases). CDR1 is LNHDA, CDR2 SQIVND, per germline (reference sequence). The ends were cut back, 0 bases at V and 4 bases at J, with 9 bases in the middle. This CDR3 contains 14 residues. The CDR3 sequence: CASSIDRGGTEAFF. The CDR3 DNA is TGTGCCAGTAGTATAGATCGGGGGGGCACTGAAGCTTTCTTT. The full variable domain, its missing parts supplied by reference TRBV19 and TRBJ1-1, is DGGITQSPKYLFRKEGQNVTLSCEQNLNHDAMYWYRQDPGQGLRLIYYSQIVNDFQKGDIAEGYSVSREKKESFPLTVTSAQKNPTAFYLCASSIDRGGTEAFFGQGTRLTVV.

The chain has TRBV6-4 and TRBJ2-5; TRBD1 matches at 7 bases. Germline CDR1 MRHNA, CDR2 SNTAGT. The CDR3 sequence is 13 residues long. With V trimmed by 7 bases and J by 6 bases, 8 bases remained unmatched. The CDR3 protein is CASIEGAGQTQYF. In nucleotides, the CDR3 is TGTGCCAGCATCGAGGGGGCGGGTCAGACCCAGTACTTC.

The genes are TRBV5-1 and TRBJ2-7, with D hard to call. Deletions cut 1 base from V and 4 bases from J, with 18 bases between. This CDR3 is 16 amino acids long. Germline CDR1 is SGHRS and CDR2 is YFSETQ. The CDR3 reads CASSLTQSRHLYEQYF. The DNA of the CDR3 is TGCGCCAGCAGCTTGACCCAGTCCCGCCACCTTTACGAGCAGTACTTC.

J is TRBJ2-5 and V is TRBV29-1; D is perhaps TRBD2 (6 bases). This CDR3 has 15 amino acids. V was cut by 0 bases and J by 3 bases, with 14 bases left in between. Germline V gives CDR1 SQVTM, CDR2 ANQGSEA. The CDR3 DNA reads TGCAGCGTTGAAGATGGGAGGTCGACTAAAGAGACCCAGTACTTC. Amino acids: CSVEDGRSTKETQYF.

J is TRBJ1-6 and V is TRBV2; 9 bases are shared with TRBD1. After removal of 8 bases from V and 8 bases from J, the junction contained 4 bases not matched to a gene. This CDR3 region has 13 residues. CDR1 and CDR2 from the germline V gene are SNHLY and FYNNEI. The CDR3 coding sequence is TGTGCCAGCCTTGACAGGGGGTATTCACCCCTCCACTTT. Its translation: CASLDRGYSPLHF. Drawing the rest from reference TRBV2 and TRBJ1-6, the complete variable domain is EPEVTQTPSHQVTQMGQEVILRCVPISNHLYFYWYRQILGQKVEFLVSFYNNEISEKSEIFDDQFSVERPDGSNFTLKIRSTKLEDSAMYFCASLDRGYSPLHFGNGTRLTVT.

The rearrangement joins TRBV12-3 or TRBV12-4 to TRBJ1-2, with no clear D. Trimming shortened V by 4 bases and J by 8 bases, and 11 bases separated the two germline ends. CDR3 length: 12 amino acids. CDR3 nucleotides: TGTGCCAGCAGTTCGGAGGGTAGGGGCTACACCTTC. This codes for CASSSEGRGYTF.

The chain recombines TRBV10-2 with TRBJ2-3, with 8 bases lining up with TRBD1. Germline CDR1 WSHSY, CDR2 SAAADI. CDR3 length: 15 residues. With V trimmed by 3 bases and J by 3 bases, 5 bases remained unmatched. The CDR3 region has the DNA TGCGCCAGCAGTGATTGGACAGGGTGGACAGATACGCAGTATTTT. As protein: CASSDWTGWTDTQYF.